Below, one T cell receptor beta chain is given with its context. Its antigen is undetermined. The repertoire was sequenced with immunoSEQ multiplex PCR; TCRdb's copy has only in-frame clones and lacks some. The data contain around 1.9 million clones, 93% of them singletons. The data were obtained in a study of shared clonotypes between healthy human individuals. Positive CCR7 selection of CD45RO-negative cells yielded the naive CD8 cells, and terminally differentiated effector memory CD45RA+ cells were excluded. Only Caucasian adults living in Nashville, Tennessee served as donors. Study-wide results and limits: All-four-donor shared clonotypes had higher generation probabilities than non-shared clonotypes did.

The sequence derives from a young man in good health. Some clones in this sample may be carry-over from other donors' samples. The material sequenced was naive CD8+ T cells from PBMCs.

The CDR3 protein is CASSHRGSSETQYF. The CDR3 DNA sequence: TGTGCCAGTAGTCACAGGGGGTCTAGCGAGACCCAGTACTTC. The V gene is TRBV19, the J gene TRBJ2-5; 8 nucleotides match TRBD1. Unmatched junction bases numbered 7, after V lost 5 bases and J lost 5 bases. Germline V gene data show CDR1 as LNHDA and CDR2 as SQIVND (reference sequence). CDR3 length: 14 amino acids.